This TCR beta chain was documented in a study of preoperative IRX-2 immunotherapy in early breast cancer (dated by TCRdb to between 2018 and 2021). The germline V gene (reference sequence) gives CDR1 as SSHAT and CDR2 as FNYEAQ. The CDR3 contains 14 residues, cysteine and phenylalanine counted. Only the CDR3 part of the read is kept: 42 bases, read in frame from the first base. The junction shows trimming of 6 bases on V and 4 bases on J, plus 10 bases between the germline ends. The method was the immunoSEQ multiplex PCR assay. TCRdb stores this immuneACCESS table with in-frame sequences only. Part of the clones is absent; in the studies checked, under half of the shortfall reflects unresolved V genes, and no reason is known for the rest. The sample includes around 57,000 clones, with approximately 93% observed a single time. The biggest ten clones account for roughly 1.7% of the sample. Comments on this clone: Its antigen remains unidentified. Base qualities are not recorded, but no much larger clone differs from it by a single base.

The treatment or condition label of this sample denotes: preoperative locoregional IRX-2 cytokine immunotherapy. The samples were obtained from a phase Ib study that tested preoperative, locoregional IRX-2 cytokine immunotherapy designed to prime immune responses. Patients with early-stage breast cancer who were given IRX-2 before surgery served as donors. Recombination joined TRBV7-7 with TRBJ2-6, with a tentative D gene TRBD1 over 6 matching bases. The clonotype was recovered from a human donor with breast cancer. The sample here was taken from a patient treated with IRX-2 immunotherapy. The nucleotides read TGTGCCAGCAGTTCAGGGGTCGGGGCCAACGTCCTGACTTTC. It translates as CASSSGVGANVLTF.